Listed below are T cell receptor beta chains from one sample, sequenced in a study of regulatory T cells in long-lasting Graves disease. Each CDR3 protein gets one entry after TCRdb re-called the multiplex PCR reads with MiXCR. The sample shows 350,000 to 450,000 distinct CDR3 sequences, around 11% of them seen only once. The same sample was also studied in work on T cells in Graves' hyperthyroidism and ophthalmopathy.

Sequenced here: peripheral blood mononuclear cells (PBMCs), sampled at new diagnosis, from a patient treated with antithyroid drugs. These receptor sequences come from a woman younger than 30 with Graves disease. Both conserved end residues are trimmed from each CDR3. Each record gives: V gene, D gene, J gene, CDR3 protein. The D gene is left open where the match is weak.

TRBV15	TRBD1	TRBJ1-2	ATHKGDRGLIGYT
TRBV12-3/TRBV12-4	TRBD1	TRBJ1-5	ASSRTGDDNQPQH
TRBV9	NA	TRBJ1-1	ASSVLGGRATEAF
TRBV3-1	NA	TRBJ1-6	ASSQATEDSRINNSPLH
TRBV7-3	NA	TRBJ1-6	ASSLIAGPNSPLH
TRBV20-1	TRBD2	TRBJ2-3	SASPSGRNTDTQY
TRBV20-1	NA	TRBJ2-7	SARALERGAVYEQY
TRBV20-1	NA	TRBJ2-2	SARDTIGELF
TRBV15	TRBD2	TRBJ2-1	ATSSDLAGAYNEQF
TRBV20-1	NA	TRBJ1-3	SWRGPSGNTIY
TRBV12-3/TRBV12-4	NA	TRBJ2-5	ASSFTLTEKETQY
TRBV20-1	NA	TRBJ2-5	SARVRLQETQY
TRBV7-2	NA	TRBJ2-5	ASSGRIQETQY
TRBV27	NA	TRBJ2-7	ASSRLGTRGPYEQY
TRBV7-9	NA	TRBJ2-1	ASSPRAPNFNNEQF
TRBV5-5	NA	TRBJ1-1	ASSLAGRGSNTEAF